This T cell receptor (beta chain) was obtained from a study of metastatic and nonmetastatic thyroid tumors (dated by TCRdb to the early 2020s). Study-wide context: Repertoires from peripheral blood and from tumor or nodule tissue samples of malignant and benign thyroid patients were compared.

None of the patients had been given any treatment before thyroid surgery. Using T-cell receptor beta sequencing, the study looked back at clinical samples from patients collected from the early 2010s to the late 2010s. The library was built by means of PCR. The data were produced on an Illumina HiSeq 4000. High-throughput sequencing was used to profile the TCR beta-chain CDR3 region of each patient. The original pipeline was this. Drawing on CDR3 differences between clinicopathological groups, the researchers built a classifier meant to tell apart patients with distant-metastatic papillary thyroid cancer. To measure repertoire diversity the researchers used the Shannon index, while the Morisita-Horn index served to gauge how similar the tumor and blood repertoires were. TCRdb's own reprocessing of the public reads used fastp at Q25 and MiXCR and kept productive beta chains. TCRdb's processing, not the study's, gives the V and J calls here. The sample records about 40,000 clones, roughly 16% of which are singletons. The ten largest clones capture around 4% of the sample.

What the study reported, not specific to this receptor: TCR beta diversity was reported as significantly higher in malignant tumors than in benign nodules, in both blood and tumor samples.

There are many counts of this clone. Its antigen specificity is not known. Base qualities are not at hand, and no much larger clone is one base apart. The receptor comes from a female donor with papillary thyroid cancer or a benign thyroid nodule (not recorded which). Some clones in this sample may be carry-over from other donors' samples. Sequenced input: blood.

The nucleotides read TGTGCCAGCACCTACTCACCTTATATGTTTTTT. This yields the protein CASTYSPYMFF. The sequence links TRBV6-1 to TRBJ1-4, with the D gene too uncertain to name. Its CDR3 holds 11 amino acids, cysteine through phenylalanine. Just the 33-base CDR3 DNA is kept, in frame starting at base 1. As encoded in the germline V gene, CDR1 is MNHNS while CDR2 is SASEGT. At the junction V is shortened by 7 bases and J by 15 bases, with 15 bases in between.